Described below is a single T cell receptor beta chain sequence and its context. As yet, its antigen is unknown. The data stem from a study of T cells in localized non-small cell lung cancer. Study findings and constraints: Those with higher blood T cell density had longer overall survival. Among the tissues sampled, uninvolved adjacent lung had the highest T cell clonality, above tumor. Multi-region tumor sequencing was not done, so intratumor heterogeneity could not be excluded.

CDR3 size: 15 residues. V was shortened by 0 bases and J by 5 bases, with 15 bases between the two germline ends. Germline V gives CDR1 GTSNPN, CDR2 SVGIG (reference sequence). Repertoires were generated with immunoSEQ multiplex PCR, while TCRdb's copy carries only in-frame clones and drops some. Here the sample spans approximately 67,000 clones, about 83% being singletons. Sequencing was performed on peripheral blood, taken before any cancer treatment. The sequence was obtained from a female donor of 60 years or more with stage I lung adenocarcinoma. V gene TRBV30 combines with J gene TRBJ2-3; D possibly corresponds to TRBD2 (5 bases). CDR3 bases: TGTGCCTGGAGTGTAAGCGGAGGTGTGAAAGATACGCAGTATTTT. Its protein product is CAWSVSGGVKDTQYF.